Sequencing of this T cell receptor beta chain was carried out in a study of cytomegalovirus exposure and HLA in healthy donors. The CDR3 loop spans 16 amino acids. V was trimmed by 4 bases and J by 7 bases, leaving 20 bases between them. CDR1 is MDHEN and CDR2 is SYDVKM in the germline V gene. Vbeta (60) and Jbeta (13) primers were used in the PCR. TCRdb's table, derived via immunoSEQ multiplex PCR, lists solely in-frame clones and lacks some. The top ten clones hold around 1.3% of a sample with under 150,000 clones, 65% to 90% of them seen once. The source of this sequence is a girl aged 2-10 years in good health and CMV-seronegative. The V gene is TRBV28, the J gene TRBJ1-5; possible D gene TRBD1, 5 bases. Sequenced input: PBMCs. The CDR3 DNA reads TGTGCCAGCAGTTACCCGCCCGGCAGGGCAGGCCAGCCCCAGCATTTT. Its protein is CASSYPPGRAGQPQHF.